One and the same sample provided the 17 T cell receptor beta chains below, sequenced in a study of blood T cells in healthy people across ages. Using a J-beta primer mix together with a sample-barcoded 5' primer, a second PCR was run for about 6 to 12 cycles. A single record per CDR3 protein comes from TCRdb applying MiXCR to the 5' RACE reads. The data show 700,000 to 850,000 distinct CDR3 sequences, approximately 53% seen once. The material sequenced was blood. These TCRs come from an elderly man in good health.

The J gene is TRBJ1-5, the V gene TRBV6-1, with TRBD1 matching 9 bases. This CDR3 has 16 amino acids. Trimming cost V 3 bases and J 5 bases; bases outside gene matches: 8. Germline loops: CDR1 MNHNS, CDR2 SASEGT. The CDR3 DNA sequence: TGTGCCAGCAGTGAGGGGACAGGGAAGGTCCATCAGCCCCAGCATTTT. Amino acid sequence: CASSEGTGKVHQPQHF.

This clonotype was seen a few times. This chain joins TRBV29-1 and TRBJ2-3; either TRBD1 or TRBD2 may fit D (6 bases each). Germline V gene sequence: CDR1 SQVTM, CDR2 ANQGSEA. The CDR3 covers 12 residues. Trimming took 7 bases from V and 6 from J, leaving 14 bases between them. CDR3 nucleotides: TGCAGCGAAGCCGGGGGCGGGGATACGCAGTATTTT. This encodes CSEAGGGDTQYF.

The V call is TRBV5-6, the J call TRBJ1-6, with D hard to call. The germline CDR1 and CDR2 sequences are SGHDT and YYEEEE. V dropped 2 bases and J dropped 6 bases, with 12 bases sitting between them. The CDR3 loop spans 15 amino acids. This CDR3 is CASSFRRTTNSPLHF. CDR3 DNA: TGTGCCAGCAGCTTCCGAAGGACGACTAATTCACCCCTCCACTTT.

A remark on this clonotype: Germline is not matched at one junction end, which may reflect a read error. The rearrangement uses TRBV2 and TRBJ2-3, with a weak D call TRBD1 (6 bases). TRBJ2-2 explains the end of the DNA better; the J call may be wrong. Germline V gene lookup returns CDR1 SNHLY and CDR2 FYNNEI. This CDR3 contains 12 residues. CDR3: CASSWDTGKLFF. The CDR3 DNA follows: TGTGCCAGCAGTTGGGACACCGGGAAGCTGTTTTTT.

The chain combines TRBV28 with TRBJ1-6, with D unclear. Germline assignment: CDR1 MDHEN and CDR2 SYDVKM. This CDR3 is 16 amino acids long. With 6 bases removed from V and 0 bases from J, the gap between germline ends came to 12 bases. The CDR3 bases are TGTGCCAGCAGCGTTTCTAGAAGCTCCTATAATTCACCCCTCCACTTT. This gives the protein CASSVSRSSYNSPLHF.

Worth noting for this clonotype: The junction and the germline gene differ at one end; a read error may be behind it. This chain uses TRBV4-1 with TRBJ1-1, with 7 bases that match TRBD1. CDR1 is MGHRA, CDR2 YSYEKL, per germline. This CDR3 has 16 residues. CDR3 DNA sequence: TGCGCCAGCAGCCAAGCGCGTAGGGGGCCGGGCACTGAAGCCTTCTTT. This sequence encodes CASSQARRGPGTEAFF.

This sequence joins TRBV12-3 or TRBV12-4 and TRBJ1-2, with no clear D. Trimming shortened V by 7 bases and J by 5 bases, and 8 bases separated the two germline ends. The CDR3 covers 11 residues. The CDR3: CASTLGYGYTF. Written as DNA, the CDR3 is TGTGCCAGCACTCTAGGATATGGCTACACCTTC.

The chain carries TRBV7-2 and TRBJ2-7, with TRBD2 matching over 11 bases. Germline-derived CDR1 and CDR2 are SGHTA and FQGNSA. Trimming cost V 2 bases and J 5 bases; bases outside gene matches: 8. This CDR3 contains 16 residues. The CDR3 here is CASSLSGSGRVHEQYF. CDR3 DNA: TGTGCCAGCAGCTTAAGCGGTAGCGGGAGGGTACACGAGCAGTACTTC.

The rearrangement joins TRBV20-1 to TRBJ2-4; D assignment may be TRBD1 or TRBD2 (5 bases each). The J call is uncertain, as TRBJ2-7 better fits the DNA end. Germline assignment: CDR1 DFQATT and CDR2 SNEGSKA (reference sequence). The CDR3 runs 13 residues. The CDR3 sequence is CSARVSVGHEQYF. The CDR3 region has the DNA TGCAGTGCTAGAGTGAGTGTGGGACACGAGCAGTACTTC.

This clonotype was observed a few times. The chain recombines TRBV4-1 with TRBJ1-2; D is unclear. With 1 base removed from V and 5 bases from J, the gap between germline ends came to 14 bases. The CDR3 contains 15 residues. Germline CDR1 reads MGHRA; CDR2 reads YSYEKL. CDR3 DNA: TGCGCCAGCAGCCAAGGAGGCACGGGAGGATATGGCTACACCTTC. This sequence encodes CASSQGGTGGYGYTF.

The V gene is TRBV2, the J gene TRBJ2-1; the D is unclear. This CDR3 contains 13 residues. Between the trimmed V and J ends, which lost 3 bases and 10 bases, there was a span of 13 bases. Germline V gives CDR1 SNHLY, CDR2 FYNNEI. CDR3 residues: CASSDNGIAEQFF. The CDR3 nucleotides read TGTGCCAGCAGTGATAATGGGATCGCGGAGCAGTTCTTC.

There are many counts of this clonotype. V and J are TRBV4-1 and TRBJ2-4, with 7 bases matching TRBD2. V gave up 0 bases and J gave up 1 base; unmatched junction bases: 3. The germline CDR1 and CDR2 sequences are MGHRA and YSYEKL. CDR3 length: 16 residues. The CDR3 coding sequence is TGCGCCAGCAGCCAAGAGACTAGCCACGCCAAAAACATTCAGTACTTC. Amino acid sequence: CASSQETSHAKNIQYF.

This chain uses TRBV4-1 with TRBJ2-7; TRBD2 aligns across 12 bases. V gave up 4 bases and J gave up 3 bases; unmatched junction bases: 4. Per germline, CDR1 MGHRA and CDR2 YSYEKL. This CDR3 has 15 amino acids. DNA for the CDR3: TGCGCCAGCAGCCCGATACTAGCGGGAGGCTACGAGCAGTACTTC. Translating gives CASSPILAGGYEQYF.

The chain joins TRBV2 to TRBJ2-1; TRBD2 aligns across 8 bases. This CDR3 is 16 amino acids long. V lost 4 bases, J lost 8 bases, and 13 bases stayed unmatched. The germline V gene has CDR1 SNHLY and CDR2 FYNNEI. CDR3 amino acids: CASSVGIAGLGDEQFF. In DNA form, the CDR3 reads TGTGCCAGCAGTGTCGGCATAGCGGGACTTGGGGATGAGCAGTTCTTC.

This chain links TRBV27 with TRBJ2-3; the D is unclear. This CDR3 is built from 14 residues. Germline V gives CDR1 MNHEY, CDR2 SMNVEV (reference sequence). The V gene lost 4 bases and the J gene lost 3 bases, with 11 bases spanning the gap. The CDR3 region is CASSSKAPTDTQYF. CDR3 nucleotides: TGTGCCAGCAGTTCCAAAGCCCCAACAGATACGCAGTATTTT.

V and J are TRBV5-1 and TRBJ2-5; 12 nucleotides align to TRBD2. V was pared by 4 bases and J by 4 bases, with 5 bases of the junction left unmatched. CDR1 and CDR2 from the germline V gene are SGHRS and YFSETQ. CDR3 size: 15 residues. In DNA form, the CDR3 reads TGCGCCAGCAGCCGGACTAGCGGGACAGGAGAGACCCAGTACTTC. It specifies CASSRTSGTGETQYF.

J is TRBJ2-5 and V is TRBV5-4; D gene ambiguous. CDR1 is SGHNT and CDR2 is YYREEE in the germline V gene (reference sequence). The CDR3 is 15 amino acids. The V end was cut by 1 base, the J end by 4 bases, with 14 bases between. CDR3 nucleotides: TGTGCCAGCAGCTTGACGGTGGGATGGGGAGAGACCCAGTACTTC. Protein product: CASSLTVGWGETQYF.